Below, 29 T cell receptor beta chains from the same sample are listed, as sequenced in a study of CD8 T cell repertoires and HIV-1 epitope variants. For these receptors, no antigen is known. Profiled with immunoSEQ multiplex PCR; TCRdb holds only in-frame clones, not every one. This table holds some 6,000 clones, about 68% found once. Material: cultured CD8+ T cells derived from PBMCs. Receptor source: a male donor with HIV.

This chain connects TRBV7-9 to TRBJ2-6; 8 bases are a match to TRBD1. This CDR3 is built from 17 residues. The junction had 4 bases not matched to a gene; V was cut back by 2 bases and J by 1 base. Germline assignment: CDR1 SEHNR and CDR2 FQNEAQ (reference sequence). CDR3: CASSLRQGSSGANVLTF. In DNA form, the CDR3 reads TGTGCCAGCAGCTTAAGACAGGGGTCATCTGGGGCCAACGTCCTGACTTTC.

In its sample, this clone was seen a few times. The chain carries TRBV27 and TRBJ1-4; possibly TRBD1 for D (6 bases). V lost 5 bases, J lost 0 bases, and 16 bases lay in between. Germline V gives CDR1 MNHEY, CDR2 SMNVEV (reference sequence). CDR3 length equals 17 residues. The DNA of the CDR3 is TGTGCCAGCAGTCCGAGCGGGACACTTACAACTAATGAAAAACTGTTTTTT. The encoded protein is CASSPSGTLTTNEKLFF. Complete variable domain (other parts from reference TRBV27 and TRBJ1-4): EAQVTQNPRYLITVTGKKLTVTCSQNMNHEYMSWYRQDPGLGLRQIYYSMNVEVTDKGDVPEGYKVSRKEKRNFPLILESPSPNQTSLYFCASSPSGTLTTNEKLFFGSGTQLSVL.

This clone turned up a few times. The chain has TRBV2 and TRBJ1-5; a possible D gene is TRBD1 (5 bases). Germline-derived CDR1 and CDR2 are SNHLY and FYNNEI. CDR3 length: 16 amino acids. Trimming cost V 1 base and J 1 base, with 11 bases left between them. The DNA for the CDR3 is TGTGCCAGCAGTGAAGAAGGGGACGGGAGCAATCAGCCCCAGCATTTT. Translation: CASSEEGDGSNQPQHF.

The chain is built from TRBV9 and TRBJ2-7, with D possibly being TRBD1 or TRBD2 (5 bases each). This CDR3 comprises 15 residues. CDR1 and CDR2 (germline): SGDLS, YYNGEE. V was shortened by 0 bases and J by 3 bases, with 13 bases between the two germline ends. Here the CDR3 reads CASSVALGEYYEQYF. CDR3 bases: TGTGCCAGCAGCGTAGCTCTGGGGGAGTACTACGAGCAGTACTTC.

The genes are TRBV27 and TRBJ2-7, with 8 bases aligning to TRBD1. CDR3 length equals 14 residues. V shed 5 bases, J shed 5 bases, and the junction held 8 bases outside the gene matches. The germline V gene encodes CDR1 MNHEY and CDR2 SMNVEV (reference sequence). The CDR3 coding sequence is TGTGCCAGCAGTCCGGGACAGGTGCTACACGAGCAGTACTTC. Encoded protein: CASSPGQVLHEQYF.

V is TRBV9 and J is TRBJ1-3; TRBD1 aligns across 7 bases. The V gene end was trimmed by 0 bases and the J gene end by 8 bases; junction bases not matched to a gene: 8. The CDR3 has 15 amino acids. Germline V gives CDR1 SGDLS, CDR2 YYNGEE. The CDR3: CASSVATGVADTIYF. CDR3 nucleotides: TGTGCCAGCAGCGTAGCTACAGGGGTGGCTGACACCATATATTTT.

This clone turned up a few times. The chain is built from TRBV28 and TRBJ1-5; D is unclear. V was clipped by 5 bases and J by 0 bases, with 8 bases between them. Germline loops: CDR1 MDHEN, CDR2 SYDVKM. The CDR3 is made up of 14 amino acids. Here the CDR3 reads CASSPSSSNQPQHF. The CDR3 nucleotides read TGTGCCAGCAGTCCCTCGAGTAGCAATCAGCCCCAGCATTTT.

This sequence joins TRBV30 and TRBJ2-7; no firm D call. V lost 3 bases, J lost 5 bases, and 5 bases lay in between. Germline V gene lookup returns CDR1 GTSNPN and CDR2 SVGIG (reference sequence). The CDR3 spans 10 residues. As DNA, the CDR3 is TGTGCCTGGAGCCCTCACGAGCAGTACTTC. Its protein product is CAWSPHEQYF.

The V call is TRBV7-9, the J call TRBJ2-1; 11 nucleotides agree with TRBD1. Germline CDR1 and CDR2: SEHNR and FQNEAQ (reference sequence). V was pared by 3 bases and J by 6 bases, with 1 base of the junction left unmatched. The CDR3 is 14 residues long. CDR3 loop: CASSLDRGLNEQFF. The CDR3 region has the DNA TGTGCCAGCAGCTTGGACAGGGGGCTCAATGAGCAGTTCTTC.

J is TRBJ1-6 and V is TRBV4-3, with D uncertain. CDR3 length equals 14 residues. Trimming left V 1 base short and J 16 bases short, with 17 bases between. Germline CDR1 reads LGHNA; CDR2 reads YSLEER. CDR3 nucleotide sequence: TGCGCCAGCAGCCAAGGAGATGAAGGGCGGCCTCTCCACTTT. Its protein product is CASSQGDEGRPLHF.

The rearrangement joins TRBV28 to TRBJ2-7; D unresolved. Germline V lookup: CDR1 MDHEN, CDR2 SYDVKM. The CDR3 sequence is 13 residues long. Trimming cost V 0 bases and J 2 bases, with 5 bases left between them. The DNA for the CDR3 is TGTGCCAGCAGTTTATGGACAACCTACGAGCAGTACTTC. It specifies CASSLWTTYEQYF.

V usage is TRBV6-1 and J usage is TRBJ1-1; D remains unclear. Trimming took off 7 bases at V and 0 bases at J, with 9 bases between the two ends. The CDR3 is made up of 13 amino acids. Germline loops: CDR1 MNHNS, CDR2 SASEGT. CDR3 in amino acids: CASKEGLNTEAFF. In DNA, the CDR3 is TGTGCCAGCAAGGAAGGCCTGAACACTGAAGCTTTCTTT.

The genes are TRBV5-4 and TRBJ2-7, with TRBD1 identical over 7 bases. Germline CDR1 reads SGHNT; CDR2 reads YYREEE (reference sequence). CDR3 length: 14 residues. V lost 2 bases to trimming and J lost 0 bases; unmatched junction nucleotides: 2. The CDR3 reads CASSLRDSSYEQYF. The CDR3 region has the DNA TGTGCCAGCAGCTTACGGGACAGCTCCTACGAGCAGTACTTC.

This chain uses TRBV27 with TRBJ2-1; 8 bases are shared with TRBD1. CDR3 size: 16 residues. The germline CDR1 and CDR2 sequences are MNHEY and SMNVEV (reference sequence). Unmatched junction bases numbered 10, after V lost 4 bases and J lost 5 bases. In DNA form, the CDR3 reads TGTGCCAGCAGTTACCAATGGGGACAGGCCCACAATGAGCAGTTCTTC. Protein sequence: CASSYQWGQAHNEQFF.

The V and J genes are TRBV5-1 and TRBJ1-1, with D tentatively TRBD1 (6 bases). Trimming left V 3 bases short and J 3 bases short, with 21 bases between. The CDR3 loop spans 17 amino acids. The germline V gene encodes CDR1 SGHRS and CDR2 YFSETQ. This CDR3 is CASSSRGAGNLYTEAFF. The CDR3 nucleotides are TGCGCCAGCAGCTCTAGGGGGGCAGGTAATCTGTACACTGAAGCTTTCTTT.

V usage is TRBV5-6 and J usage is TRBJ2-1; D uncertain. There are 12 residues in the CDR3. Trimming removed 0 bases at V and 6 bases at J, with 4 bases between. Germline CDR1 SGHDT, CDR2 YYEEEE. The CDR3 region has the DNA TGTGCCAGCAGCTTGGTATCCAATGAGCAGTTCTTC. Its translation: CASSLVSNEQFF.

This CDR3 is CASSQEMTAEYYEQYF. The CDR3 nucleotides read TGCGCCAGCAGCCAAGAAATGACGGCGGAGTATTACGAGCAGTACTTC. The V and J genes are TRBV4-3 and TRBJ2-7; D not resolved. This CDR3 is 16 amino acids long. V was pared by 0 bases and J by 4 bases, with 16 bases between. The V gene's germline CDR1 is LGHNA and CDR2 YSLEER.

This clone has more than one count but fewer than ten. V and J are TRBV7-9 and TRBJ2-3; D gene ambiguous. CDR3 length: 12 residues. Trimming took 4 bases from V and 3 from J, leaving 5 bases between them. Germline V CDR1 and CDR2: SEHNR, FQNEAQ (reference sequence). The CDR3, as DNA: TGTGCCAGCAGCTCCGGGACAGATACGCAGTATTTT. This codes for CASSSGTDTQYF. Drawing the rest from reference TRBV7-9 and TRBJ2-3, the complete variable domain is DTGVSQNPRHKITKRGQNVTFRCDPISEHNRLYWYRQTLGQGPEFLTYFQNEAQLEKSRLLSDRFSAERPKGSFSTLEIQRTEQGDSAMYLCASSSGTDTQYFGPGTRLTVL.

This chain connects TRBV6-5 to TRBJ1-5; the D is unclear. The CDR3 is made up of 13 amino acids. V dropped 6 bases and J dropped 2 bases, with 8 bases sitting between them. The V gene's germline CDR1 is MNHEY and CDR2 SVGAGI. CDR3 DNA: TGTGCCAGCAGGCCGAGAGGCAATCAGCCCCAGCATTTT. Residues: CASRPRGNQPQHF.

The chain employs TRBV5-8 and TRBJ2-7, with D hard to call. Germline CDR1 reads SGHTS; CDR2 reads YDEGEE. This CDR3 is 13 amino acids long. With 0 bases removed from V and 1 base from J, the gap between germline ends came to 5 bases. This CDR3 is CASSLEGSYEQYF. In DNA, the CDR3 is TGTGCCAGCAGCTTGGAGGGTTCCTACGAGCAGTACTTC.

The chain combines TRBV11-1 with TRBJ2-3; D remains unclear. CDR1 and CDR2 from the germline V gene are SGHAT and FQDESV (reference sequence). V was pared by 2 bases and J by 6 bases, with 3 bases between. The CDR3 is made up of 11 amino acids. The DNA of the CDR3 is TGTGCCAGCAGCTTATCTGATACGCAGTATTTT. This codes for CASSLSDTQYF.

The gene calls are TRBV27 and TRBJ1-3; D is undetermined. The germline V gene encodes CDR1 MNHEY and CDR2 SMNVEV (reference sequence). This CDR3 is built from 15 residues. V was shortened by 0 bases and J by 0 bases, with 6 bases between the two germline ends. CDR3 coding DNA: TGTGCCAGCAGTTTATCAGGGAGCTCTGGAAACACCATATATTTT. Its translation is CASSLSGSSGNTIYF.

The chain joins TRBV28 to TRBJ2-1, with 7 bases matching TRBD2. CDR1 MDHEN and CDR2 SYDVKM come from the germline V gene. Trimming cost V 3 bases and J 9 bases; bases outside gene matches: 14. The CDR3 extends over 16 amino acids. The CDR3 loop is CASSFPRMGGPIEQFF. The CDR3 region has the DNA TGTGCCAGCAGTTTCCCTAGGATGGGAGGGCCGATTGAGCAGTTCTTC.

This rearrangement joins TRBV11-2 to TRBJ1-3; D is unclear. The CDR3 has 17 residues. Trimming shortened V by 3 bases and J by 3 bases, and 18 bases separated the two germline ends. Germline loops: CDR1 SGHAT, CDR2 FQNNGV. The CDR3 DNA follows: TGTGCCAGCAGCTTTCCCCGTGCGGGAGTTGGTGGAAACACCATATATTTT. Protein: CASSFPRAGVGGNTIYF.

The rearrangement uses TRBV6-5 and TRBJ2-1; tentative D call: TRBD1 (6 bases). The CDR3 sequence is 15 residues long. The V and J ends lost 5 bases and 0 bases respectively, with 11 bases between them. CDR1 and CDR2 (germline): MNHEY, SVGAGI. This CDR3 is CASSRTDSSYNEQFF. The DNA of the CDR3 is TGTGCCAGCAGTCGGACAGATAGCTCCTACAATGAGCAGTTCTTC.

This clone appeared a single time. The chain joins TRBV27 to TRBJ2-2, with D tentatively TRBD1 (6 bases). The CDR3 runs to 14 residues. From germline, CDR1 is MNHEY and CDR2 SMNVEV (reference sequence). Between the trimmed V and J ends, which lost 6 bases and 0 bases, there was a span of 8 bases. In DNA, the CDR3 is TGTGCCAGCAGCAGGGGTTCGAACACCGGGGAGCTGTTTTTT. Protein product: CASSRGSNTGELFF.

This clone came up a few times. The gene calls are TRBV7-2 and TRBJ1-1; D perhaps matches TRBD1 (5 bases). V lost 3 bases, J lost 6 bases, and 11 bases lay in between. From germline, CDR1 is SGHTA and CDR2 FQGNSA. The CDR3 sequence is 13 residues long. The CDR3 coding sequence is TGTGCCAGCAGCTTGGAGTGGGGGGCTGAAGCTTTCTTT. It is translated as CASSLEWGAEAFF.

This chain uses TRBV29-1 with TRBJ2-2; tentative D call: TRBD1 (6 bases). With 3 bases removed from V and 6 bases from J, the gap between germline ends came to 14 bases. Germline values: CDR1 SQVTM, CDR2 ANQGSEA. This CDR3 spans 14 amino acids. CDR3 DNA: TGCAGCGTTGATACAGGGAGACTCGCCGGGGAGCTGTTTTTT. Its protein product is CSVDTGRLAGELFF.

This clone was seen only a few times. The gene calls are TRBV2 and TRBJ2-5; 8 positions match TRBD2. CDR1 and CDR2 from the germline V gene are SNHLY and FYNNEI. V was pared by 9 bases and J by 5 bases, with 26 bases of the junction left unmatched. CDR3 length: 19 residues. The CDR3 here is CARRRKLTSGKGPFETQYF. The CDR3 DNA is TGTGCCAGACGTCGAAAGCTAACTAGCGGTAAGGGGCCGTTTGAGACCCAGTACTTC.